This passage covers 25 T cell receptor beta chains from one sample sequenced in a study of graft-versus-host responses after intestinal transplantation. Libraries were prepared by immunoSEQ multiplex PCR; TCRdb keeps only in-frame clonotypes and omits some of them. The table shows some 23,000 clones, with about four fifths occurring only once. The antigens of these receptors remain unknown. This sample comprised unstimulated CD8+ T cells sorted from spleen or lymph node cells, obtained before transplant. These receptors originate from a human donor who was the organ donor for an intestinal transplant.

This chain uses TRBV7-9 with TRBJ2-2, with a tentative D call TRBD1 (6 bases). CDR1 and CDR2 (germline): SEHNR, FQNEAQ (reference sequence). This CDR3 region has 15 residues. Trimming removed 7 bases at V and 0 bases at J, with 12 bases between. This CDR3 is CASTPGASNTGELFF. CDR3 DNA: TGTGCCAGCACTCCAGGGGCGTCGAACACCGGGGAGCTGTTTTTT.

The V call is TRBV4-1, the J call TRBJ2-7, with D possibly matching TRBD2 (5 bases). The germline V gene has CDR1 MGHRA and CDR2 YSYEKL. The ends were cut back, 3 bases at V and 5 bases at J, with 17 bases in the middle. The CDR3 loop spans 15 amino acids. CDR3 protein: CASSQGPGGANEQYF. In nucleotides, the CDR3 is TGCGCCAGCAGCCAGGGCCCCGGAGGAGCGAACGAGCAGTACTTC.

This clone was seen a handful of times. The chain carries TRBV25-1 and TRBJ2-5, with 8 bases lining up with TRBD1. CDR1 MGHDK and CDR2 SYGVNS come from the germline V gene. This CDR3 contains 14 residues. V dropped 9 bases and J dropped 5; count of bases not matched to a gene: 11. CDR3 region: CARDLTGGGETQYF. The CDR3 nucleotides are TGTGCCAGAGACTTAACAGGGGGTGGCGAGACCCAGTACTTC.

This sequence joins TRBV19 and TRBJ2-1; no clear D. This CDR3 is 13 amino acids long. V gave up 6 bases and J gave up 0 bases, with 6 bases separating them. Germline loops: CDR1 LNHDA, CDR2 SQIVND (reference sequence). The CDR3: CASSMGSYNEQFF. In DNA, the CDR3 is TGTGCCAGTAGCATGGGCTCCTACAATGAGCAGTTCTTC.

This chain joins TRBV7-9 and TRBJ1-1; D remains ambiguous. This CDR3 is 14 amino acids long. V lost 5 bases to trimming and J lost 7 bases, with 17 bases between them. The germline gives CDR1 SEHNR, CDR2 FQNEAQ (reference sequence). Here the CDR3 reads CASSPGGTHLEAFF. Here the CDR3 DNA reads TGTGCCAGCAGCCCTGGAGGAACCCACCTTGAAGCTTTCTTT.

Turning to this clone: The junction does not match germline at one end; this may be a read error. Other DNA sequences in this specimen translate into the identical CDR3. The chain joins TRBV9 to TRBJ2-7, with D possibly TRBD2 on 5 matching bases. Germline-derived CDR1 and CDR2 are SGDLS and YYNGEE. The CDR3 has 14 residues. CDR3 amino acids: CASSVGAETYEQYF. The CDR3 bases are TGTGCCAGTAGCGTAGGAGCGGAAACCTACGAGCAGTACTTC.

This chain connects TRBV6-4 to TRBJ1-1; TRBD1 is a possible D gene (5 bases). The V end was cut by 6 bases, the J end by 4 bases, with 6 bases between. The CDR3 contains 11 residues. The germline gives CDR1 MRHNA, CDR2 SNTAGT. Written as DNA, the CDR3 is TGTGCCAGCAGGCAGGGCACTGAAGCTTTCTTT. Protein: CASRQGTEAFF.

The chain uses TRBV5-1 and TRBJ2-2; D gene unclear. CDR3 length: 12 residues. Germline V gene sequence: CDR1 SGHRS, CDR2 YFSETQ. Trimming left V 6 bases short and J 5 bases short, with 8 bases between. The CDR3 DNA is TGCGCCAGCAATAAAGATACCGGGGAGCTGTTTTTT. It specifies CASNKDTGELFF.

V and J are TRBV6-5 and TRBJ2-7; 8 bases agree with TRBD1. CDR3 length equals 13 residues. The V segment lost 7 bases and the J segment 4 bases; nucleotides outside the gene matches: 6. CDR1 is MNHEY and CDR2 is SVGAGI in the germline V gene. The CDR3 DNA follows: TGTGCCAGCAAAAACAGGGGGGAATACGAGCAGTACTTC. Translation: CASKNRGEYEQYF.

This clone was seen a handful of times. The V gene is TRBV27, the J gene TRBJ2-7; D ambiguous. Trimming pared 5 bases from V and 2 bases from J, leaving 10 bases between. Germline CDR1 MNHEY, CDR2 SMNVEV (reference sequence). CDR3 length: 13 residues. The CDR3 nucleotides read TGTGCCAGCAGTAGTCTGGGAACCTACGAGCAGTACTTC. This codes for CASSSLGTYEQYF.

The V gene is TRBV21-1, the J gene TRBJ1-2; TRBD1, the D gene given by the table, was not confirmed from the DNA. TRBV21-1 is annotated as a pseudogene. The CDR3 extends over 17 amino acids. The DNA of the CDR3 is TGTGCCAGCACCTCAACCGGGACAGGGGGCTCTATTGATGGCTACACCTTC. Amino acid sequence: CASTSTGTGGSIDGYTF.

The V and J genes are TRBV21-1 and TRBJ1-1. TRBV21-1 is marked as a pseudogene. This CDR3 contains 12 residues. Here the CDR3 reads CASSKGNTEAFF. The CDR3, as DNA: TGTGCCAGCAGCAAAGGGAACACTGAAGCTTTCTTT.

V usage is TRBV9 and J usage is TRBJ2-5; 8 positions match TRBD1. The CDR3 loop spans 14 amino acids. Trimming cost V 0 bases and J 2 bases; bases outside gene matches: 0. Germline V gives CDR1 SGDLS, CDR2 YYNGEE. The CDR3 sequence is CASSVGTGQETQYF. As DNA, the CDR3 is TGTGCCAGCAGCGTAGGGACAGGGCAAGAGACCCAGTACTTC.

This chain links TRBV12-5 with TRBJ1-5; D is possibly TRBD1 (5 bases). The germline CDR1 and CDR2 sequences are LGHNT and FRNRAP. Trimming removed 4 bases at V and 3 bases at J, with 10 bases between. CDR3 length: 14 residues. CDR3 residues: CASGSWGYNQPQHF. DNA of the CDR3: TGTGCTAGTGGTTCCTGGGGGTACAATCAGCCCCAGCATTTT.

This clone occurred a few times. V is TRBV18 and J is TRBJ1-6; 7 positions match TRBD1. CDR1 and CDR2 (germline): KGHSH, LQKENI. The V segment lost 4 bases and the J segment 5 bases; nucleotides outside the gene matches: 5. This CDR3 contains 15 residues. CDR3 sequence: CASSQSGTDNSPLHF. DNA for the CDR3: TGTGCCAGCTCACAGTCCGGGACAGATAATTCACCCCTCCACTTT.

J is TRBJ2-7 and V is TRBV2; 10 positions agree with TRBD1. V was pared by 4 bases and J by 5 bases, with 8 bases of the junction left unmatched. This CDR3 spans 15 amino acids. Germline V gives CDR1 SNHLY, CDR2 FYNNEI. This CDR3 is CASSGLTGGDHEQYF. Written as DNA, the CDR3 is TGTGCCAGCAGTGGACTGACAGGGGGCGACCACGAGCAGTACTTC.

The V and J genes are TRBV20-1 and TRBJ1-1, with D unresolved. Germline values: CDR1 DFQATT, CDR2 SNEGSKA (reference sequence). This CDR3 has 11 residues. Trimming left V 1 base short and J 9 bases short, with 9 bases between. CDR3 sequence: CSARVTVKAFF. CDR3 sequence (DNA): TGCAGTGCTAGAGTGACGGTGAAAGCTTTCTTT.

DNA for the CDR3: TGCGCCAGCAGCCAAGTGGCTCAGCTGGGGACCTCTGGGGCCAACGTCCTGACTTTC. Encoded protein: CASSQVAQLGTSGANVLTF. V is TRBV4-1 and J is TRBJ2-6; D might be TRBD1 or TRBD2, each matching 5 bases. The V gene's germline CDR1 is MGHRA and CDR2 YSYEKL. Trimming took off 1 base at V and 0 bases at J, with 16 bases between the two ends. There are 19 residues in the CDR3.

Only a few counts were recorded for this clone. The chain links TRBV6-5 to TRBJ1-1; D is perhaps TRBD1 (5 bases). The germline V and J ends were trimmed by 3 bases and 10 bases, with 9 bases remaining between them. The germline V gene has CDR1 MNHEY and CDR2 SVGAGI. There are 11 residues in the CDR3. CDR3: CASSYLGGAFF. The CDR3 region has the DNA TGTGCCAGCAGTTATCTCGGGGGAGCTTTCTTT.

This sequence joins TRBV13 and TRBJ2-7; maybe TRBD1 (6 bases). The germline V and J ends were trimmed by 3 bases and 3 bases, with 18 bases remaining between them. CDR1 and CDR2 from the germline V gene are PRHDT and FYEKMQ (reference sequence). This CDR3 contains 16 residues. The CDR3, as DNA: TGTGCCAGCAGCTTTTCCGGTGGACAGACTCGCTACGAGCAGTACTTC. Protein product: CASSFSGGQTRYEQYF. Together with reference TRBV13 and TRBJ2-7, the CDR3 gives the full variable domain: AAGVIQSPRHLIKEKRETATLKCYPIPRHDTVYWYQQGPGQDPQFLISFYEKMQSDKGSIPDRFSAQQFSDYHSELNMSSLELGDSALYFCASSFSGGQTRYEQYFGPGTRLTVT.

The V and J genes are TRBV18 and TRBJ2-3, with TRBD1 matching over 8 bases. CDR1 and CDR2 from the germline V gene are KGHSH and LQKENI. J gave up 1 base and V 5 bases, and 5 bases lay outside the gene matches. The CDR3 runs to 15 residues. CDR3 loop: CASSSGQGRTDTQYF. The CDR3, as DNA: TGTGCCAGCTCATCCGGACAGGGACGCACAGATACGCAGTATTTT.

The gene calls are TRBV27 and TRBJ2-2; D is unclear. Germline loops: CDR1 MNHEY, CDR2 SMNVEV (reference sequence). Between the trimmed V and J ends, which lost 2 bases and 6 bases, there was a span of 4 bases. CDR3 length: 12 residues. The CDR3 DNA reads as TGTGCCAGCAGTTTAGGTCCCGGGGAGCTGTTTTTT. It translates to CASSLGPGELFF.

The chain recombines TRBV5-8 with TRBJ2-3; TRBD2 aligns across 14 bases. Germline assignment: CDR1 SGHTS and CDR2 YDEGEE. The CDR3 has 19 residues. Trimming took 1 base from V and 0 from J; bases not matched to a gene: 7. The CDR3 bases are TGTGCCAGCAGCTTGTGGGGACTAGCGGGAGATTCGAGCACAGATACGCAGTATTTT. It specifies CASSLWGLAGDSSTDTQYF.

The chain joins TRBV13 to TRBJ2-4; maybe TRBD2 (6 bases). The CDR3 covers 13 residues. Germline V gene lookup returns CDR1 PRHDT and CDR2 FYEKMQ (reference sequence). The germline V and J ends were trimmed by 0 bases and 15 bases, with 15 bases remaining between them. This CDR3 is CASSLGLKGTWYF. The CDR3 region has the DNA TGTGCCAGCAGCTTAGGCCTAAAGGGGACTTGGTACTTC. Complete variable domain (other parts from reference TRBV13 and TRBJ2-4): AAGVIQSPRHLIKEKRETATLKCYPIPRHDTVYWYQQGPGQDPQFLISFYEKMQSDKGSIPDRFSAQQFSDYHSELNMSSLELGDSALYFCASSLGLKGTWYFGAGTRLSVL.

The rearrangement links TRBV9 to TRBJ2-1, with D tentatively TRBD2 (6 bases). The germline V and J ends were trimmed by 0 bases and 6 bases, with 10 bases remaining between them. Per the germline V gene, CDR1 is SGDLS and CDR2 is YYNGEE. The CDR3 length is 14 residues. The CDR3 reads CASSVAGAGNEQFF. CDR3 sequence (DNA): TGTGCCAGCAGCGTAGCGGGAGCCGGCAATGAGCAGTTCTTC.